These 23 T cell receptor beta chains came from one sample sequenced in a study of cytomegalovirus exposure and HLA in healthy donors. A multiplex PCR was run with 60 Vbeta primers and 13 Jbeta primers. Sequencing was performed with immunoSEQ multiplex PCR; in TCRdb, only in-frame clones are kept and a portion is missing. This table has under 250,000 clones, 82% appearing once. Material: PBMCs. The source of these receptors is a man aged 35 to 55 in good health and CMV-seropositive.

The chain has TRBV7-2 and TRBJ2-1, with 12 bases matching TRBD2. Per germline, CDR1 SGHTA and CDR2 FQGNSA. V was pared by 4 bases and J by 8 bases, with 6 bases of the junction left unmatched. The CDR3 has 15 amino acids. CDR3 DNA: TGTGCCAGCAGCTACGCTAGCGGGAGGGGCTATGAGCAGTTCTTC. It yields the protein CASSYASGRGYEQFF.

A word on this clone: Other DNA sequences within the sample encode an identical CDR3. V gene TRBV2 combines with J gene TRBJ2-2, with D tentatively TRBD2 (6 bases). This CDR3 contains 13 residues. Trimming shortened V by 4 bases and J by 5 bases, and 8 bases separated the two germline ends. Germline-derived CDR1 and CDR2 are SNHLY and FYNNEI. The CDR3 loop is CASSAGGTGELFF. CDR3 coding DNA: TGTGCCAGCAGTGCAGGAGGGACCGGGGAGCTGTTTTTT. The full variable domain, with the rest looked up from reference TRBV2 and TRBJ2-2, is EPEVTQTPSHQVTQMGQEVILRCVPISNHLYFYWYRQILGQKVEFLVSFYNNEISEKSEIFDDQFSVERPDGSNFTLKIRSTKLEDSAMYFCASSAGGTGELFFGEGSRLTVL.

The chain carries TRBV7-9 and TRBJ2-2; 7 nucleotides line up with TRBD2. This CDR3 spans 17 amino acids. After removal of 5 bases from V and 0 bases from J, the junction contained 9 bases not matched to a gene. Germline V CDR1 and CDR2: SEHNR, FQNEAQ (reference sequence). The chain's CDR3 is CASSKTSAMTNTGELFF. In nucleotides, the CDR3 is TGTGCCAGCAGCAAAACTAGCGCGATGACGAACACCGGGGAGCTGTTTTTT.

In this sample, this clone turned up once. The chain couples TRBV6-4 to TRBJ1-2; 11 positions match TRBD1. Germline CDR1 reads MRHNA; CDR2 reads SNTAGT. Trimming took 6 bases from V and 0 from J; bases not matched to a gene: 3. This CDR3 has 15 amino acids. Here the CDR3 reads CASSPDRGPNYGYTF. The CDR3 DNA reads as TGTGCCAGCAGCCCGGACAGGGGGCCTAACTATGGCTACACCTTC.

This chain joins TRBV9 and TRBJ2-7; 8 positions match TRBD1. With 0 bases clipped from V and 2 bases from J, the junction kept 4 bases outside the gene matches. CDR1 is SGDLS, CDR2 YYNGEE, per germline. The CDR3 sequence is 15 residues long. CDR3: CASSVGGQVTYEQYF. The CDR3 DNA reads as TGTGCCAGCAGCGTAGGGGGACAGGTAACCTACGAGCAGTACTTC.

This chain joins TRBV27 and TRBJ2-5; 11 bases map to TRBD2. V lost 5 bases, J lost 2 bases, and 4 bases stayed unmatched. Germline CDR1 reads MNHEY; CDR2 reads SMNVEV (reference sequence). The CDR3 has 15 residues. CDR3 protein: CASSPLAGGQETQYF. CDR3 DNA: TGTGCCAGCAGTCCTCTAGCGGGAGGACAAGAGACCCAGTACTTC.

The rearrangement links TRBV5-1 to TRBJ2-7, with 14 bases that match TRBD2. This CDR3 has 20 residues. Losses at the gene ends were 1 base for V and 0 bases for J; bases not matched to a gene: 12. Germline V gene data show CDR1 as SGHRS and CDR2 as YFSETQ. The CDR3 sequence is CASSLRSGAGTSGSSYEQYF. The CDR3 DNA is TGCGCCAGCAGCTTGAGGTCTGGGGCGGGGACTAGCGGGAGCTCCTACGAGCAGTACTTC.

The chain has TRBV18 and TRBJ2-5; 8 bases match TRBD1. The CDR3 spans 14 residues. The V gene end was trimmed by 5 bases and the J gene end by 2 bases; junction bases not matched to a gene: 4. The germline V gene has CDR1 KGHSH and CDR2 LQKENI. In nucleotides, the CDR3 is TGTGCCAGCTCAACTGGGACAGGACAAGAGACCCAGTACTTC. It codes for CASSTGTGQETQYF.

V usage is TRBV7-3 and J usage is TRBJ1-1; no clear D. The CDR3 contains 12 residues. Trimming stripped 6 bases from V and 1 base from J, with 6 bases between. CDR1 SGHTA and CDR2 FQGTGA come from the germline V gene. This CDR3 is CASSSRNTEAFF. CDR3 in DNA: TGTGCCAGCAGTTCCAGGAACACTGAAGCTTTCTTT.

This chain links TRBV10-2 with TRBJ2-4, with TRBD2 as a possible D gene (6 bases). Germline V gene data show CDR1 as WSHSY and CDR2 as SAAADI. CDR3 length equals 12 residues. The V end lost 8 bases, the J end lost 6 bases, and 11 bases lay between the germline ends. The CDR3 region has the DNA TGCGCCAGCGGAACTAGCTTAAACATTCAGTACTTC. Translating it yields CASGTSLNIQYF.

CDR3 DNA: TGCAGCGTTGGAGGGAATGGCTACACCTTC. It yields the protein CSVGGNGYTF. V is TRBV29-1 and J is TRBJ1-2; D gene ambiguous. Trimming shortened V by 4 bases and J by 6 bases, and 6 bases separated the two germline ends. Per germline, CDR1 SQVTM and CDR2 ANQGSEA. The CDR3 has 10 residues.

The CDR3 sequence: CASSLRESAYNEQFF. The CDR3 DNA follows: TGTGCCAGCAGCCTGCGGGAGAGCGCCTACAATGAGCAGTTCTTC. This chain links TRBV11-2 with TRBJ2-1, with 7 bases fitting TRBD2. This CDR3 is built from 15 residues. The V segment lost 5 bases and the J segment 2 bases; nucleotides outside the gene matches: 6. Germline CDR1 SGHAT, CDR2 FQNNGV.

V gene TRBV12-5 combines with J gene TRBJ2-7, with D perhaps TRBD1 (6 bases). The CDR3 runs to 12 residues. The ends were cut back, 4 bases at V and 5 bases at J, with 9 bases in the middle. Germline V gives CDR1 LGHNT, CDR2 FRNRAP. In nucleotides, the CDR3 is TGTGCTAGTGGTTGGGACATGCACGAGCAGTACGTC. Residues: CASGWDMHEQYV.

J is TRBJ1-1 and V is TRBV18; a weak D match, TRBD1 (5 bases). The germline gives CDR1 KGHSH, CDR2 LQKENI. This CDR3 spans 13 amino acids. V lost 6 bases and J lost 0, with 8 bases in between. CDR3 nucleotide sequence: TGTGCCAGCTCCGGACAAGTGAACACTGAAGCTTTCTTT. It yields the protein CASSGQVNTEAFF.

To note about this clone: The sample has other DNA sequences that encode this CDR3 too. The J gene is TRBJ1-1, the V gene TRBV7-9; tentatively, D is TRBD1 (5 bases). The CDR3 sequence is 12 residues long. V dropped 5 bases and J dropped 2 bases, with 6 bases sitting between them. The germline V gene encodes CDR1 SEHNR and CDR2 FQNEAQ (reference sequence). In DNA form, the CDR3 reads TGTGCCAGCAGCCAGGGCAACACTGAAGCTTTCTTT. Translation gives CASSQGNTEAFF.

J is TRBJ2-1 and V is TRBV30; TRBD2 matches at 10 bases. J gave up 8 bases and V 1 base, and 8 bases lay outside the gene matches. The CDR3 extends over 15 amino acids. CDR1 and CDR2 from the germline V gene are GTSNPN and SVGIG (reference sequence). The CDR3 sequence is CAWSAHGLAGDEQFF. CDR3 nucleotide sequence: TGTGCCTGGAGTGCTCATGGGCTAGCGGGAGATGAGCAGTTCTTC.

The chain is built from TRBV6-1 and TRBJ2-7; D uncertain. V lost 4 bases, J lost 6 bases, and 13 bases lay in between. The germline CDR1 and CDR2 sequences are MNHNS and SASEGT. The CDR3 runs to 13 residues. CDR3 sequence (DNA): TGTGCCAGCAGTGCCAACTCCCGCAGCGAGCAGTACGTC. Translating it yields CASSANSRSEQYV.

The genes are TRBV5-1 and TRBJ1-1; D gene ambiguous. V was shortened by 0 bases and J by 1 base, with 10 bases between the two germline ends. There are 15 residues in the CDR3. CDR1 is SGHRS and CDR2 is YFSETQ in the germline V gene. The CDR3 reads CASSLVGRPNTEAFF. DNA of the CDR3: TGCGCCAGCAGCTTGGTGGGGAGGCCGAACACTGAAGCTTTCTTT.

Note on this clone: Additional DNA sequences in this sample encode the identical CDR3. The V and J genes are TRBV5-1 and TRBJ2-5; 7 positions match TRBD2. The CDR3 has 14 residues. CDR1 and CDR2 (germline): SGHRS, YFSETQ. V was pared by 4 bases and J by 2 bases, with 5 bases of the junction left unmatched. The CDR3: CASSSGTLQETQYF. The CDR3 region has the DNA TGCGCCAGCAGCAGCGGGACTCTACAAGAGACCCAGTACTTC.

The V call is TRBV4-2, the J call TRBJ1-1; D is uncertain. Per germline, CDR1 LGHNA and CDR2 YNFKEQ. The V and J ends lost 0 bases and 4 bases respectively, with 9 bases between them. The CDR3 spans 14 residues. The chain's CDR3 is CASSQERGFTEAFF. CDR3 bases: TGTGCCAGCAGCCAAGAGCGAGGGTTCACTGAAGCTTTCTTT.

This chain's CDR3 is CASSEGFDRLYEQYF. The CDR3 DNA reads as TGTGCCAGCAGCGAGGGATTCGACAGGCTCTACGAGCAGTACTTC. The genes are TRBV9 and TRBJ2-7, with TRBD1 as a possible D gene (6 bases). CDR1 is SGDLS and CDR2 is YYNGEE in the germline V gene. This CDR3 is 15 amino acids long. V lost 3 bases and J lost 3, with 16 bases in between.

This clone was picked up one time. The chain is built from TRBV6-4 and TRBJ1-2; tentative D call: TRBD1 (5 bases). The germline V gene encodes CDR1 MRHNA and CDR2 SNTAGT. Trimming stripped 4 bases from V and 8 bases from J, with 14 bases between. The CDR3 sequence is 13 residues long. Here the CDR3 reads CASSGTGTGGYTF. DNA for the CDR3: TGTGCCAGCAGTGGTACAGGCACTGGGGGCTACACCTTC.

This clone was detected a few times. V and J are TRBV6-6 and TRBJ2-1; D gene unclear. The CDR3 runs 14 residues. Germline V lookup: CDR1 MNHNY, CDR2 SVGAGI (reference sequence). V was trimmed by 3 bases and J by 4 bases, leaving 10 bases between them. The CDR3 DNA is TGTGCCAGCAGTTATTCTGCGGTTTACAATGAGCAGTTCTTC. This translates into CASSYSAVYNEQFF.